The 8 T cell receptor beta chains reported below all come from one sample, sequenced in a study of T cells in Graves' hyperthyroidism and ophthalmopathy. RNA transcripts served as the template for amplifying TCR beta CDR3 regions. HTBI primers were employed in a first-round RT-PCR of the TCR CDR3. TCRdb recomputed calls from the multiplex PCR reads with MiXCR, one row per CDR3 protein. The sample lists 650,000 to 700,000 distinct CDR3 sequences, 17% seen once, with about 14% in the top ten. The sequenced sample consisted of blood. Every receptor here comes from a man between 45 and 60 years old with Graves' hyperthyroidism.

This clonotype has just a few counts. This chain joins TRBV20-1 and TRBJ2-3; 15 bases fit TRBD2. Trimming took 5 bases from V and 6 from J; bases not matched to a gene: 3. This CDR3 spans 14 amino acids. Per the germline V gene, CDR1 is DFQATT and CDR2 is SNEGSKA (reference sequence). CDR3 sequence (DNA): TGCAGTGCTGGGACTAGCGGGAGGAGCGATACGCAGTATTTT. It translates to CSAGTSGRSDTQYF.

In this sample, this clonotype turned up many times. This chain connects TRBV27 to TRBJ2-7, with TRBD1 identical over 10 bases. CDR1 MNHEY and CDR2 SMNVEV come from the germline V gene (reference sequence). CDR3 length equals 18 residues. J was trimmed by 5 bases and V by 0 bases; bases with no gene match: 13. CDR3 sequence (DNA): TGTGCCAGCAGTTTATCGTGGGGGTGGGACAGGGGATCCCACGAGCAGTACTTC. Amino acids: CASSLSWGWDRGSHEQYF.

At least ten counts were recorded for this clonotype. The V call is TRBV11-2, the J call TRBJ2-7; 12 bases line up with TRBD2. In germline, CDR1 is SGHAT, CDR2 FQNNGV. After removal of 2 bases from V and 6 bases from J, the junction contained 11 bases not matched to a gene. The CDR3 runs 17 residues. The CDR3 reads CASSLLAGGPRTGEQYF. The CDR3 DNA is TGTGCCAGCAGCTTACTAGCGGGAGGGCCAAGGACGGGCGAGCAGTACTTC.

This clonotype was detected ten times or more. The chain couples TRBV29-1 to TRBJ2-1; no definite D call. This CDR3 spans 12 amino acids. Per germline, CDR1 SQVTM and CDR2 ANQGSEA. Trimming shortened V by 8 bases and J by 7 bases, and 15 bases separated the two germline ends. The CDR3 region is CSSCFLGNEQFF. The CDR3 DNA reads TGCAGCTCATGCTTCCTCGGGAATGAGCAGTTCTTC.

Only a few counts were recorded for this clonotype. This chain joins TRBV20-1 and TRBJ1-2; D not resolved. CDR1 and CDR2 (germline): DFQATT, SNEGSKA (reference sequence). This CDR3 spans 15 amino acids. Trimming left V 0 bases short and J 0 bases short, with 11 bases between. For the CDR3, the DNA is TGCAGTGCTAGAGATTTGAAGTCTACTAACTATGGCTACACCTTC. This sequence encodes CSARDLKSTNYGYTF.

This clonotype was recorded at least ten times. The V gene is TRBV9, the J gene TRBJ2-5; D gene ambiguous. This CDR3 comprises 17 residues. Germline loops: CDR1 SGDLS, CDR2 YYNGEE. Between the trimmed V and J ends, which lost 1 base and 2 bases, there was a span of 18 bases. CDR3 protein: CASSVTRGIGPQETQYF. The CDR3 nucleotides are TGTGCCAGCAGCGTAACCCGAGGCATAGGGCCACAAGAGACCCAGTACTTC.

The genes are TRBV12-3 or TRBV12-4 and TRBJ2-1; TRBD2 might be the D (6 bases). V was shortened by 1 base and J by 10 bases, with 17 bases between the two germline ends. The CDR3 is 15 residues long. The CDR3 DNA is TGTGCCAGCAGTTTAGAAACCAATGGCCGGGAGGAGCAGTTCTTC. Translation: CASSLETNGREEQFF.

J is TRBJ2-6 and V is TRBV27; the D call may be TRBD1 or TRBD2 (5 bases each). V lost 3 bases and J 3 bases, leaving 9 bases between the germline ends. CDR1 MNHEY and CDR2 SMNVEV come from the germline V gene (reference sequence). The CDR3 is 15 residues long. CDR3 DNA: TGTGCCAGCAGTTTTGAGGGGAATGGGGCCAACGTCCTGACTTTC. This codes for CASSFEGNGANVLTF.